The 15 T cell receptor beta chains below all came from one sample that was sequenced in a study of blood T cell repertoires in COVID-19 (dated by TCRdb to the early 2020s). The library was produced with the immunoSEQ multiplex PCR assay. TCRdb's version of the immuneACCESS table is confined to in-frame rearrangements and falls short of the full clone set. An unresolved V gene accounts for under half of the shortfall where checked; the remainder is of unknown origin. The sample table holds 250,000 to 300,000 clones, of which about four fifths were seen once. The biggest ten clones account for under 3.5% of the sample. Sequenced: peripheral blood. These receptors all come from a woman aged 18-30 years with acute or convalescent COVID-19.

A word on this clone: The identical CDR3 is also encoded by other nucleotide sequences in the sample. The rearrangement links TRBV28 to TRBJ2-1, with 11 bases lining up with TRBD2. In germline, CDR1 is MDHEN, CDR2 SYDVKM. The CDR3 runs to 15 residues. After removal of 2 bases from V and 3 bases from J, the junction contained 0 bases not matched to a gene. The CDR3 region has the DNA TGTGCCAGCAGTTTAGGACTAGCGGGCTACAATGAGCAGTTCTTC. Encoded protein: CASSLGLAGYNEQFF.

The V call is TRBV7-9, the J call TRBJ1-2; D may be TRBD1 (5 bases). The V gene's germline CDR1 is SEHNR and CDR2 FQNEAQ (reference sequence). V was shortened by 5 bases and J by 4 bases, with 23 bases between the two germline ends. This CDR3 region has 17 residues. The chain's CDR3 is CASSRDGGLEDSYGYTF. The CDR3 DNA sequence: TGTGCCAGCAGCCGAGACGGTGGATTAGAAGACAGCTATGGCTACACCTTC.

The chain employs TRBV19 and TRBJ2-2; TRBD2 aligns across 7 bases. Trimming removed 9 bases from V and 2 bases from J; junction bases left unmatched: 9. CDR1 is LNHDA, CDR2 SQIVND, per germline (reference sequence). This CDR3 contains 15 residues. CDR3 nucleotide sequence: TGTGCCAGCCGGCGGGAGAGTCGTAACACCGGGGAGCTGTTTTTT. This encodes CASRRESRNTGELFF.

For the CDR3, the DNA is TGTGCCAGCAGTTCAAACAGGCTTAACTATGGCTACACCTTC. This translates into CASSSNRLNYGYTF. The V gene is TRBV28, the J gene TRBJ1-2, with D tentatively TRBD1 (5 bases). The CDR3 has 14 amino acids. V was clipped by 4 bases and J by 1 base, with 10 bases between them. In germline, CDR1 is MDHEN, CDR2 SYDVKM.

CDR3 sequence reads: CASSSGGTSGRADTQYF. As DNA, the CDR3 is TGTGCCAGCAGCTCAGGGGGGACTAGCGGGAGAGCAGATACGCAGTATTTT. V usage is TRBV5-4 and J usage is TRBJ2-3, with 14 bases lining up with TRBD2. Germline loops: CDR1 SGHNT, CDR2 YYREEE (reference sequence). The CDR3 contains 17 residues. The ends lost 3 bases at V and 4 bases at J; junction bases unmatched: 7.

J is TRBJ2-1 and V is TRBV14, with 9 nucleotides matching TRBD2. CDR3 length: 19 amino acids. Trimming removed 1 base from V and 3 bases from J; junction bases left unmatched: 13. Germline assignment: CDR1 SGHDN and CDR2 FVKESK. The CDR3 spells CASSQAGTVLAGFYNEQFF. The CDR3 nucleotides read TGTGCCAGCAGCCAAGCAGGGACAGTGCTAGCGGGGTTCTACAATGAGCAGTTCTTC.

V is TRBV10-3 and J is TRBJ2-7; 8 bases align to TRBD2. From germline, CDR1 is ENHRY and CDR2 SYGVKD. This CDR3 is 13 amino acids long. Unmatched junction bases numbered 6, after V lost 5 bases and J lost 6 bases. This CDR3 reads CAISSGSSPEQYF. The CDR3 DNA sequence: TGTGCCATCAGTAGCGGGAGTTCTCCCGAGCAGTACTTC.

The sample holds many counts of this clone. The rearrangement joins TRBV10-3 to TRBJ2-1, with 10 positions matching TRBD2. V shed 10 bases and J 6 bases; nucleotides not matched to a gene: 9. Germline V CDR1 and CDR2: ENHRY, SYGVKD. The CDR3 consists of 14 residues. This CDR3 is CATRSSGRPNEQFF. The CDR3 DNA reads as TGTGCCACCAGGTCTAGCGGGAGACCCAATGAGCAGTTCTTC.

The chain uses TRBV5-8 and TRBJ2-7, with D possibly TRBD2 on 5 matching bases. The V end lost 4 bases, the J end lost 3 bases, and 11 bases lay between the germline ends. This CDR3 has 13 amino acids. Germline V gene sequence: CDR1 SGHTS, CDR2 YDEGEE. Written as DNA, the CDR3 is TGTGCCAGCAGCACCGGGATCCTCTACGAGCAGTACTTC. Protein product: CASSTGILYEQYF.

The chain couples TRBV12-5 to TRBJ1-2; TRBD1 matches at 8 bases. The germline CDR1 and CDR2 sequences are LGHNT and FRNRAP. The CDR3 has 15 residues. The V segment lost 2 bases and the J segment 4 bases; nucleotides outside the gene matches: 6. CDR3 coding DNA: TGTGCTAGTGGTTTGTCCGGACAGGGAGTCTATGGCTACACCTTC. Translation gives CASGLSGQGVYGYTF.

The chain is built from TRBV18 and TRBJ2-5, with 9 bases matching TRBD2. V lost 4 bases to trimming and J lost 5 bases; unmatched junction nucleotides: 8. Per germline, CDR1 KGHSH and CDR2 LQKENI. The CDR3 has 15 residues. In nucleotides, the CDR3 is TGTGCCAGCTCACGAAGTAGCGGGAGTGACGAGACCCAGTACTTC. It specifies CASSRSSGSDETQYF.

The chain couples TRBV14 to TRBJ2-1; 8 bases match TRBD2. Trimming removed 7 bases from V and 6 bases from J; junction bases left unmatched: 8. The CDR3 is made up of 14 amino acids. CDR1 is SGHDN, CDR2 FVKESK, per germline. The DNA for the CDR3 is TGTGCCAGCAACCCCGGGGGGGGCAGCAATGAGCAGTTCTTC. Its translation is CASNPGGGSNEQFF. Full variable domain (missing parts from reference TRBV14 and TRBJ2-1): EAGVTQFPSHSVIEKGQTVTLRCDPISGHDNLYWYRRVMGKEIKFLLHFVKESKQDESGMPNNRFLAERTGGTYSTLKVQPAELEDSGVYFCASNPGGGSNEQFFGPGTRLTVL.

This sequence joins TRBV29-1 and TRBJ2-7; TRBD1 might be the D (6 bases). This CDR3 comprises 13 residues. Germline V gene lookup returns CDR1 SQVTM and CDR2 ANQGSEA. Trimming took 4 bases from V and 0 from J, leaving 10 bases between them. The CDR3 protein is CSVGRGASYEQYF. The DNA of the CDR3 is TGCAGCGTTGGCAGGGGCGCCTCCTACGAGCAGTACTTC.

The table lists this clone with a count of one. The J gene is TRBJ2-7, the V gene TRBV30; 7 bases are a match to TRBD1. Germline CDR1 reads GTSNPN; CDR2 reads SVGIG (reference sequence). CDR3 length: 14 amino acids. V gave up 0 bases and J gave up 9 bases; unmatched junction bases: 11. CDR3 coding DNA: TGTGCCTGGAGTGTGCCAGGGGGAAGGGTCGGGCAGTACTTC. This codes for CAWSVPGGRVGQYF.

J is TRBJ2-1 and V is TRBV13; 7 bases align to TRBD2. The V and J ends lost 5 bases and 1 base, in that order; junction bases with no gene match: 2. CDR3 length: 14 residues. Germline CDR1 and CDR2: PRHDT and FYEKMQ (reference sequence). The CDR3 protein is CASSPRESYNEQFF. The CDR3 DNA reads as TGTGCCAGCAGCCCGCGGGAGTCCTACAATGAGCAGTTCTTC.